A selection of T cell receptor beta chains follows, all from one sample in a study of OX40 agonist ivuxolimab in advanced cancers. Produced via immunoSEQ multiplex PCR; TCRdb's table is partial and in-frame only. The table records 99,000 or so clones, approximately 94% of them present only once. Sequenced here: CD4+ or CD8+ T cells sorted from blood, sampled in a trial of the OX40 agonist ivuxolimab. These receptors originate from an adult with an advanced solid tumor such as melanoma, head and neck, liver or kidney cancer. CDR3s leave out the opening cysteine and the closing phenylalanine or tryptophan. Some rows have no size entry. The others give once, few or many, or a class for an expanded clone.

>.|TRBV29-1
SVEIPQGETEAF
>.|TRBV4-1
ASSQDHSIEQY
>.|TRBV27
ASSPRLAGVLDTQY
>.|TRBV6-5
ASSYPDNEQF
>.|TRBV11-2
ASSSTVGLSYEQY
>.|TRBV29-1
SVEGSLAGAEQY
>.|TRBV6-5
ASSYLAGGTDTQY
>.|TRBV7-8
ASRPGLGDEQF
>.|TRBV7-9
AATDSLNQPQH
>once|TRBV7-8
ASSPRVPDGLTDTQY